This TCR beta chain was observed in a study of a mutant IDH1 vaccine in newly diagnosed glioma. Concerning this clone: No antigen is known for it.

Generated by immunoSEQ multiplex PCR, the TCRdb table keeps only in-frame clones and is missing some. The sample records some 33,000 clones, around three quarters being singletons. The CDR3 is made up of 15 amino acids. CDR1 SEHNR and CDR2 FQNEAQ come from the germline V gene (reference sequence). V shed 2 bases and J shed 4 bases, with 12 bases lying between them. As for time point: week 35, safety follow-up. What each vaccine dose contained was 300 ug of mutant IDH1 20-mer peptide, accompanied by topical imiquimod. During weeks 1, 3, 5, 7, 11, 15, 19 and 23, patients received eight vaccinations. The specimen was PBMCs, collected from a glioma patient whose treatment included an IDH1 peptide vaccine. This TCR derives from a woman aged 25 to 39 with glioma. Some clones in this sample may be carry-over from other donors' samples. The chain couples TRBV7-9 to TRBJ2-1, with D possibly TRBD2 on 6 matching bases. In DNA form, the CDR3 reads TGTGCCAGCAGCTTAATGGGGGGAGCTTACAATGAGCAGTTCTTC. Amino acid sequence: CASSLMGGAYNEQFF.